These T cell receptor beta chains were read from a single sample in a study of blood T cell repertoires in COVID-19. Profiled with immunoSEQ multiplex PCR; TCRdb holds only in-frame clones, not every one. Altogether 250,000 to 300,000 clones are present, approximately 89% being singletons, with the ten largest covering around 13%. The sample consisted of peripheral blood. These receptors all come from a woman between 55 and 75 years old with acute or convalescent COVID-19. Both conserved end residues are part of each CDR3.

V gene,CDR3 protein
TRBV7-2,CASSPSGGGGNEQYF
TRBV28,CASSLSGGPYEQYF
TRBV12-3/TRBV12-4,CASRLTDGYTF
TRBV28,CASSLRGRAIYNEQFF
TRBV5-4,CAGRRVGMTGELFF
TRBV6-2/TRBV6-3,CASSRGGFEQFF
TRBV5-5,CASSLAATNEKLFF
TRBV27,CASSPPGQGRGYTF
TRBV29-1,CSVLGGGSNQPQHF
TRBV5-1,CASSLRRGNTEAFF
TRBV7-2,CASSLALAGGGTQYF
TRBV7-8,CASSSHLGQGRGYTF
TRBV28,CASSSGIQGETQYF
TRBV12-3/TRBV12-4,CASRRDSNQPQHF
TRBV5-6,CASSLTDTQYF
TRBV19,CASSIAPMGNQPQHF
TRBV18,CASSPLNQDRVFGNTIYF
TRBV4-3,CASSHDSGDSYNEQFF
TRBV3-1/TRBV3-2,CASRLLTGELFF
TRBV6-1,CASSEGSGGVQPQHF
TRBV6-5,CASSYAGEETQYF
TRBV5-1,CASGPQGQINEKLFF
TRBV28,CASSSWTSGTSDTQYF
TRBV5-1,CASSSLFMSKGHTGELFF
TRBV27,CASSTGPGHGQRGLDTQYF
TRBV7-9,CASSRDRGFEKLFF
TRBV4-2,CASSQGRGTYEQYF
TRBV7-8,CASLLGRAQYF
TRBV18,CASSPRGGDEKLFF
TRBV27,CASSKDRVSEQFF
TRBV28,CASSALLSGANVLTF
TRBV11-3,CASSVGLAGGPYNEQFF
TRBV6-2/TRBV6-3,CASSTPGLAGGGELFF
TRBV6-1,CASSVGTGGVSNQPQHF
TRBV7-3,CASSLTGGGGYTF
TRBV4-3,CASSQDAFTTNYGYTF
TRBV28,CASTPGQGYQPQHF
TRBV2,CASRTGYDYGYTF
TRBV28,CATTGVEKLFF
TRBV29-1,CSVRTGPDQPQHF
TRBV9,CASSVGDSSYEQYF
TRBV7-6,CASSLTSGGVDEQYF
TRBV28,CASSQLTTGGSEAFF
TRBV5-6,CASSLIQGSTEAFF
TRBV6-6,CASSPGTVNEQFF
TRBV7-7,CASSHQGPQETQYF
TRBV24-1,CATAAGQMNTEAFF